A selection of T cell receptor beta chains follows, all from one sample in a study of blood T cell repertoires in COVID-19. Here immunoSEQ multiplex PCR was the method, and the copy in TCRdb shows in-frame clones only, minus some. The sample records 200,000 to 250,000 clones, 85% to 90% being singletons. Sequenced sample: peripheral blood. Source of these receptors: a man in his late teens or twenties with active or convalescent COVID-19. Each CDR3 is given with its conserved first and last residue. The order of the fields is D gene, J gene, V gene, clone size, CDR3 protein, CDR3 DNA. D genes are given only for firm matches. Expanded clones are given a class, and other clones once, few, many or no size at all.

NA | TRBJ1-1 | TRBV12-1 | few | CAILSRSPEAFF | TGTGCCATCCTCTCTAGGTCCCCTGAAGCTTTCTTT
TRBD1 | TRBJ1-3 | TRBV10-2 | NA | CASSSDRVAGNTIYF | TGCGCCAGCAGCTCGGACAGGGTCGCTGGAAACACCATATATTTT
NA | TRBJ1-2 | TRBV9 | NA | CASSSTQRSYGYTF | TGTGCCAGCAGCTCCACACAGCGGAGCTATGGCTACACCTTC
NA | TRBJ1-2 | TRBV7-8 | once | CASSFEGYGYTF | TGTGCCAGCAGCTTTGAGGGTTATGGCTACACCTTC
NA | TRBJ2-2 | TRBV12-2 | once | CASRLDCGRTAGELFF | TGTGCAAGTCGCTTAGATTGCGGGAGGACGGCCGGGGAGCTGTTTTTT
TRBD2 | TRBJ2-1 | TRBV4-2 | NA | CASSQELGLEVFF | TGTGCCAGCAGCCAAGAATTGGGACTAGAGGTGTTCTTC
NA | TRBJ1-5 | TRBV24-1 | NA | CATSGGPSNQPQHF | TGTGCCACCAGTGGGGGGCCGAGCAATCAGCCCCAGCATTTT
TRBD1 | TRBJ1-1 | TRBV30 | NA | CAWMGQGRTEAFF | TGTGCCTGGATGGGACAGGGGCGCACTGAAGCTTTCTTT
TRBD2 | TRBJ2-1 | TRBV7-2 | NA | CASSLGVLAGVGSYNEQFF | TGTGCCAGCAGCTTAGGAGTACTAGCGGGAGTAGGATCCTACAATGAGCAGTTCTTC
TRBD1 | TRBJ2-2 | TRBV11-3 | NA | CASSSGQGLAPGELFF | TGTGCCAGCAGCTCCGGACAGGGTTTGGCCCCCGGGGAGCTGTTTTTT
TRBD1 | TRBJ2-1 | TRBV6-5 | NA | CASSYGPRGQREQFF | TGTGCCAGCAGTTACGGACCCAGGGGGCAGCGGGAGCAGTTCTTC
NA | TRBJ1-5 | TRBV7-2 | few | CASSQGQLNQPQHF | TGTGCCAGCAGCCAAGGACAGCTCAATCAGCCCCAGCATTTT
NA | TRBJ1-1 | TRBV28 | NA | CASSLGGAQTEAFF | TGTGCCAGCAGTTTAGGGGGGGCGCAGACTGAAGCTTTCTTT
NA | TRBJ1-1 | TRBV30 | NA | CAWSVPRGTEAFF | TGTGCCTGGAGTGTACCACGGGGGACTGAAGCTTTCTTT
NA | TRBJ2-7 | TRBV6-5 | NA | CASSRENYEQYF | TGTGCCAGCAGCCGAGAGAACTACGAGCAGTACTTC
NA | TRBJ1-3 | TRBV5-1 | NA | CASSLAPSGSGNTIYF | TGCGCCAGCAGCTTGGCCCCGTCGGGCTCTGGAAACACCATATATTTT
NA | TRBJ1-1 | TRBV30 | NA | CAWSVSWGILNTEAFF | TGTGCCTGGAGTGTAAGTTGGGGCATCTTAAACACTGAAGCTTTCTTT
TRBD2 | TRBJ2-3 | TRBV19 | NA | CASLGGRARGDTQYF | TGTGCCTCACTTGGCGGGAGGGCCAGAGGAGATACGCAGTATTTT
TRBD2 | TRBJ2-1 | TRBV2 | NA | CASSPRGNSGSSYNEQFF | TGTGCCAGCAGTCCCAGAGGAAATAGCGGGAGCTCCTACAATGAGCAGTTCTTC
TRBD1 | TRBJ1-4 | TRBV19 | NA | CASRADRVRGEKLFF | TGTGCCAGCCGAGCGGACAGGGTGCGGGGCGAAAAACTGTTTTTT
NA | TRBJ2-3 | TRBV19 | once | CASSILGGSTDTQYF | TGTGCCAGTAGTATACTGGGCGGGAGCACAGATACGCAGTATTTT
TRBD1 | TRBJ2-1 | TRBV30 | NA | CASSPGQQQNNEQFF | TGTGCCTCCAGCCCGGGACAGCAGCAAAACAATGAGCAGTTCTTC
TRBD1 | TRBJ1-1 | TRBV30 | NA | CAWGDRGRGLYTEAFF | TGTGCCTGGGGTGACAGGGGGCGCGGGTTGTACACTGAAGCTTTCTTT
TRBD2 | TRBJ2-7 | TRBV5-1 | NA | CASSPNGLARPYEQYF | TGCGCCAGCAGCCCAAACGGACTAGCGAGACCCTACGAGCAGTACTTC
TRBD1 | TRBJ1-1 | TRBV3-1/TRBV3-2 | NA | CASSRSPGGVDTEAFF | TGTGCCAGCAGCCGGAGCCCAGGGGGCGTTGACACTGAAGCTTTCTTT
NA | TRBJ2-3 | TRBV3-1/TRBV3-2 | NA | CASSHLSTDTQYF | TGTGCCAGCAGCCACCTTAGCACAGATACGCAGTATTTT
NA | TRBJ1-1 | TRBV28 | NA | CASSLSILNTEAFF | TGTGCCAGCAGTTTATCCATCCTGAACACTGAAGCTTTCTTT
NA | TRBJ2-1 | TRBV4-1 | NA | CASSQEGRGSEQFF | TGCGCCAGCAGCCAAGAGGGCAGGGGTAGTGAGCAGTTCTTC
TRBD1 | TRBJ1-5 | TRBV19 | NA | CASDEGARNQPQHF | TGTGCCAGTGACGAGGGGGCAAGGAATCAGCCCCAGCATTTT
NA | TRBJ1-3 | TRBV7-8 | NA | CASSPDRNTIYF | TGTGCCAGCAGCCCAGACAGAAACACCATATATTTT
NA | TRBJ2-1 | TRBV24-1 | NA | CATSDQASGGLLPMKQFF | TGTGCCACCAGTGATCAAGCTTCAGGGGGGCTCCTCCCAATGAAGCAGTTCTTC
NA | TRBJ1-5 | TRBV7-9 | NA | CASSDRTASFNQPQHF | TGTGCCAGCAGCGACCGGACAGCAAGTTTCAATCAGCCCCAGCATTTT
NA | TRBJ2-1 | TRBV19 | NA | CASSMTGALGNEQFF | TGTGCCAGTAGTATGACGGGAGCCCTGGGCAATGAGCAGTTCTTC
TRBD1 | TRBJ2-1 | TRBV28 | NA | CASSLLQGAGEQFF | TGTGCCAGCAGTTTATTACAGGGGGCCGGTGAGCAGTTCTTC
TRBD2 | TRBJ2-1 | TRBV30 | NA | CAWTSGRATYNEQFF | TGTGCCTGGACTAGCGGGAGGGCGACCTACAATGAGCAGTTCTTC
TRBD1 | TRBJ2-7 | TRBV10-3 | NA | CAISGGQGVNYEQYF | TGTGCCATCAGTGGTGGACAGGGGGTAAACTACGAGCAGTACTTC
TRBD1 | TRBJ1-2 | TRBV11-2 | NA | CASTSLRDRANYGYTF | TGTGCCAGCACCTCCCTCCGGGACAGGGCTAACTATGGCTACACCTTC
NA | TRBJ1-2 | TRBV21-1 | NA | CASSKMSEGAQEYGYTF | TGTGCCAGCAGCAAAATGTCGGAGGGGGCGCAAGAGTATGGCTACACCTTC
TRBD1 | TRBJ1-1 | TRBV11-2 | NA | CASNDPGQGLSAEAFF | TGTGCCAGCAACGATCCGGGACAGGGGCTGAGCGCTGAAGCTTTCTTT
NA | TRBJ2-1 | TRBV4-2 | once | CASSQTNRDNEQFF | TGTGCCAGCAGCCAAACTAACAGGGACAATGAGCAGTTCTTC
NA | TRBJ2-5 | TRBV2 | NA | CASSERVQETQYF | TGTGCCAGCAGTGAAAGAGTCCAAGAGACCCAGTACTTC
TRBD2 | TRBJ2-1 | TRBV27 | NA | CASSPRLAGVYNEQFF | TGTGCCAGCAGTCCAAGACTAGCGGGAGTGTACAATGAGCAGTTCTTC
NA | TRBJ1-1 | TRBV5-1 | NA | CASSLGGGRNTEAFF | TGCGCCAGCAGCTTGGGTGGAGGCCGTAACACTGAAGCTTTCTTT
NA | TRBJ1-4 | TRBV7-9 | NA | CASSLDGGVSNEKLFF | TGTGCCAGCAGCTTAGATGGGGGCGTATCTAATGAAAAACTGTTTTTT
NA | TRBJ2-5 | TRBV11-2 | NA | CASSLVAETQYF | TGTGCCAGCAGCTTAGTAGCGGAGACCCAGTACTTC
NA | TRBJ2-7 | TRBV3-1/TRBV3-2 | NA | CASSQGFPGLSYEQYF | TGTGCCAGCAGCCAAGGATTCCCGGGTCTTTCATACGAGCAGTACTTC
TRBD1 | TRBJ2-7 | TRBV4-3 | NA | CASSQGTGAPYEQYF | TGCGCCAGCAGCCAAGGGACAGGGGCCCCCTACGAGCAGTACTTC
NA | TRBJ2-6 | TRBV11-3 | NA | CASSLGPSGANVLTF | TGTGCCAGCAGCTTGGGCCCCTCTGGGGCCAACGTCCTGACTTTC
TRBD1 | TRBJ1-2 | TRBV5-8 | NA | CASSPENWGTAYGYTF | TGTGCCAGCAGCCCAGAAAACTGGGGGACAGCCTATGGCTACACCTTC
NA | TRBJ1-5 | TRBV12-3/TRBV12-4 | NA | CASSLGGTQPQHF | TGTGCCAGCAGTCTGGGGGGGACTCAGCCCCAGCATTTT
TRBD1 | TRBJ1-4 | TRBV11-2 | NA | CASSLLTGGREKLFF | TGTGCCAGCAGCTTACTGACAGGGGGCCGTGAAAAACTGTTTTTT
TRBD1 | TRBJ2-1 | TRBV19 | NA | CATWTGNNEQFF | TGTGCCACCTGGACAGGAAACAATGAGCAGTTCTTC
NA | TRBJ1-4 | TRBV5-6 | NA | CASSLGPVATNEKLFF | TGTGCCAGCAGCTTGGGCCCGGTTGCAACTAATGAAAAACTGTTTTTT
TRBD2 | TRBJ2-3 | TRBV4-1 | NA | CASSYQSGRAPDTQYF | TGCGCCAGCAGCTATCAAAGCGGGAGGGCCCCAGATACGCAGTATTTT
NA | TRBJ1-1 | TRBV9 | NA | CAASRVTNTEAFF | TGTGCCGCTTCGCGGGTGACGAACACTGAAGCTTTCTTT